The source of this TCR beta chain is a study of T cell responses to AZD1222 COVID-19 vaccine (dated by TCRdb to the early 2020s). Regarding the complete study: AZD1222 recipients with second doses at about 4 weeks or about 12 weeks were pooled, because spike-specific TCR depth and breadth did not differ between schedules. TCR sequencing was performed for 230 to 250 trial participants, of whom some 200 were given two doses of AZD1222 and approximately 25 were given two doses of MenACWY control vaccine. Trial participants were enrolled by age into 18-55, 56-69 and 70-plus year subgroups, with about 150, 28 and 57 TCR-sequenced participants respectively. The paper's findings and limits, for the study overall: Reportedly, almost half of the unique spike-specific TCRs recognized epitopes lying outside the regions that are mutated in the B.1.351 and B.1.1.7 variants. CD4 TCRs associated with the vaccine covered the entire spike protein, and the dominant responses were in regions 160-218 and 743-854. In the small 56-69-year group, the increase in depth fell short of significance, most likely because of low power. Because no day 14 peak-response samples were available, repertoires were characterized only after the peak T cell response. Spike-specific TCR breadth and depth rose significantly after two AZD1222 doses compared with day 0 and with MenACWY recipients. Participants were mostly white British and included more females than males, and it was suggested by the authors that clonal diversity may have been underestimated. Conclusions about previously exposed vaccinees are limited, since just a handful of AZD1222 recipients were seropositive for SARS-CoV-2 at baseline.

The CDR3 regions of human TCRbeta chains were subjected to immunosequencing. As for how the authors treated the data: TCRs in the repertoires were compared against a reference library of SARS-CoV-2-specific TCRs that had been generated with the MIRA antigen-specificity platform. Breadth was defined as the fraction of unique TCRs that were SARS-CoV-2-associated. Depth was defined as the fraction of total T cells that were SARS-CoV-2-associated. Using the MIRA data, each spike-specific TCR was mapped to the spike region that the TCR reacts to and placed in a CD4 or CD8 class. Log10-transformed breadth and depth values were compared by one-way ANOVA with Sidak's multiple comparisons tests. TCRdb obtained this table from immuneACCESS and retained in-frame rearrangements with V and J assigned. These tables miss some clones; where compared with another copy, unresolved V genes account for less than half of the shortfall, and the remainder is unexplained. The DNA was the basis for D and trimming; V, J and clone size are from that table. The sample yields 100,000 or so clones; approximately 87% were counted once. The top ten hold approximately 2.8% of the sample.

Per the publication, the time point label means: baseline before first vaccination. Vaccinee samples came from UK trials COV001 and COV002, including a single-blind randomized controlled phase 2/3 trial of AZD1222 (ChAdOx1 nCoV-19) in healthy adults. For TCRbeta chain sequencing, PBMC samples were collected from trial participants at day 0 and at day 28 after the second dose. The germline V gene sets CDR1 to SGHTA and CDR2 to FQGTGA. Inclusive of the bounding cysteine and phenylalanine, the CDR3 is 15 residues long. CDR3 DNA is the only sequence kept; it has 45 bases, read in frame from the first base. V loses 5 bases of germline sequence and J loses 0 bases, and the interval between the two ends is 8 bases. With respect to this clone: There is no known antigen for this receptor. Base qualities were left out, and no much larger clone turns up one base away.

The sample here was peripheral blood, taken on day 0 of AZD1222 vaccination. In this chain, TRBV7-3 is recombined with TRBJ1-6, with the D gene not clear enough to name. The receptor was isolated from an adult in good health. CDR3 reads: CASSLESSYNSPLHF. The nucleotide sequence reads as follows: TGTGCCAGCAGCCTCGAAAGCTCCTATAATTCACCCCTCCACTTT. The CDR3, completed at both ends by the reference TRBV7-3 and TRBJ1-6 genes, gives the full variable domain GAGVSQTPSNKVTEKGKYVELRCDPISGHTALYWYRQSLGQGPEFLIYFQGTGAADDSGLPNDRFFAVRPEGSVSTLKIQRTERGDSAVYLCASSLESSYNSPLHFGNGTRLTVT.